Listed below are T cell receptor beta chains from one sample, sequenced in a study of monozygotic twins with inflammatory bowel disease. For each CDR3 protein, TCRdb gives one entry from its re-call of the 5' RACE reads, without DNA. This sample's clone table lists about 160,000 distinct CDR3 sequences. Sequencing was performed on blood. These receptors came from a human donor with ulcerative colitis or Crohn's disease, or a healthy co-twin of an affected twin (not recorded which). The CDR3 runs from the conserved cysteine through the conserved F or W. For some rows the clone size is stated as once, few or many, or as a class when expanded; others skip it.

abundance	v_gene	j_gene	CDR3aa
-	TRBV7-9	TRBJ2-1	CASSLIGGAVNEQFF
-	TRBV18	TRBJ2-7	CASHQRGYEQYF
-	TRBV6-2/TRBV6-3	TRBJ1-5	CASSFTHRGQPQHF
medium-sized	TRBV5-1	TRBJ1-2	CASSDRQNYGYTF
-	TRBV5-1	TRBJ1-5	CASSLGTENQPQHF
-	TRBV20-1	TRBJ2-5	CSAPPGGATQETQYF
-	TRBV6-6	TRBJ1-1	CASTVQTNTEAFF
-	TRBV7-3	TRBJ2-7	CASSLGQHGEQYF
-	TRBV6-1	TRBJ2-2	CASSETSGGAGELFF
-	TRBV10-2	TRBJ2-1	CASMYGSSYNEQFF
-	TRBV24-1	TRBJ2-5	CATSEAGETQYF
-	TRBV15	TRBJ1-2	CATSRVNNYGYTF
-	TRBV28	TRBJ2-5	CASSLTGGLALLKTQYF
-	TRBV20-1	TRBJ1-5	CSARGPNSPNQPQHF
-	TRBV5-1	TRBJ2-7	CASSLSPGRGLAISYEQYF
-	TRBV2	TRBJ1-6	CASSAGGSSYNSPLHF
-	TRBV25-1	TRBJ1-2	CASSEFDSLYGYTF
-	TRBV20-1	TRBJ2-2	CSVNPSGGTGELFF
-	TRBV12-3/TRBV12-4	TRBJ2-1	CASSLAGGTYNEQFF
-	TRBV7-3	TRBJ1-2	CASSLMGPDRGKDGYTF
-	TRBV7-2	TRBJ2-5	CASSSGREEETQYF
-	TRBV15	TRBJ2-4	CATSGISGSENIQYF
-	TRBV20-1	TRBJ2-1	CSASPLAVYNEQFF
-	TRBV7-3	TRBJ2-2	CASSLIPGLAGSTGELFF
-	TRBV6-1	TRBJ2-1	CASRQGSSSYNEQFF
-	TRBV5-1	TRBJ2-7	CASSLAFGQGDDEQYF
-	TRBV19	TRBJ1-1	CASSMRREGTEAFF
-	TRBV13	TRBJ2-5	CASSLITSYQETQYF
-	TRBV20-1	TRBJ1-5	CSSTGGNQPQHF
-	TRBV4-2	TRBJ2-3	CASSRGLLADTQYF
-	TRBV5-1	TRBJ2-5	CASSLLSGLQETQYF
-	TRBV27	TRBJ1-5	CASSLVWSGKQPQHF
-	TRBV7-9	TRBJ2-3	CASSQDGPTDTQYF
-	TRBV5-1	TRBJ1-2	CASFEQGTDQLGYTF
-	TRBV7-2	TRBJ1-2	CASSLRDGRPGYTF
-	TRBV5-1	TRBJ1-1	CASSILDSGSEAFF
-	TRBV7-2	TRBJ2-7	CASSLEYDRGLYEQYF
-	TRBV9	TRBJ2-7	CASSVSAGSGYEQYF
-	TRBV5-1	TRBJ2-1	CASSLQGWVSYNEQFF
-	TRBV7-2	TRBJ1-2	CASSFDRGGPTNYGYTF
-	TRBV27	TRBJ2-1	CASSNPGILTMNEQFF
-	TRBV7-6	TRBJ2-7	CASSLNLRAVSSYEQYF
-	TRBV5-5	TRBJ2-7	CASSSGSSRGGFYEQYF
-	TRBV27	TRBJ1-6	CASKAGAYSPLHF
-	TRBV14	TRBJ1-5	CASSHDSNQPQHF